This TCR beta chain comes out of a study of PD-1 blockade in classical Hodgkin lymphoma. On the study more broadly: Every 2 weeks, patients had 3 mg/kg nivolumab intravenously.

Broader study findings: Baseline diversity in complete responders resembled that of newly diagnosed patients. Reasons behind the repertoire differences stay unclear, perhaps disease activity or earlier therapy.

Time point noted: cycle 4 day 1 (C4D1), after five to seven weeks of nivolumab. Every patient had relapsed following autologous stem cell transplantation, and cohorts differed in brentuximab vedotin exposure. Per germline, CDR1 SGHVS and CDR2 FQNEAQ. This CDR3 has 14 residues. The V and J ends lost 6 bases and 6 bases, in that order; junction bases with no gene match: 7. In the case of this clone: Antigen unknown.

Sequencing was performed with immunoSEQ multiplex PCR; in TCRdb, only in-frame clones are kept and a portion is missing. The sample includes tens of thousands of clones, roughly 89% of them seen just once. Sequencing was performed on peripheral blood mononuclear cells (PBMCs), taken before the fourth cycle of nivolumab. V and J are TRBV7-8 and TRBJ2-5, with 10 bases aligning to TRBD1. The receptor was derived from a human donor with classical Hodgkin lymphoma. CDR3 bases: TGTGCCAGCAGTCTGGACAGGGGGATGAAGACCCAGTACTTC. It codes for CASSLDRGMKTQYF.